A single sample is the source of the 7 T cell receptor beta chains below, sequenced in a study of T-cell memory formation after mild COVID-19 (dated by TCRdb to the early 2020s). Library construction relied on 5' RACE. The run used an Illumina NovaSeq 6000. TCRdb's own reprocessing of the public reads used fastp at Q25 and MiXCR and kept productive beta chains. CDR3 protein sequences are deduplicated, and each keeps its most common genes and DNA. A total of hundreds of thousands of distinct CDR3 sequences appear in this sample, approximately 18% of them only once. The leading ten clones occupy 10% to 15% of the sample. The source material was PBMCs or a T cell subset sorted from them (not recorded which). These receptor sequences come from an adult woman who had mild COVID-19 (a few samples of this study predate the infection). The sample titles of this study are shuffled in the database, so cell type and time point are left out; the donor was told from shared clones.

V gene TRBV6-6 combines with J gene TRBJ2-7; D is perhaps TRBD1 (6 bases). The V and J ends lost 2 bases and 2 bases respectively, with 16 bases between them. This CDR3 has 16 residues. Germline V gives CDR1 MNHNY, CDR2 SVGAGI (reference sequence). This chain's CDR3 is CASSYPQGKSPYEQYF. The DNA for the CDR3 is TGTGCCAGCAGTTACCCCCAGGGGAAATCGCCCTACGAGCAGTACTTC.

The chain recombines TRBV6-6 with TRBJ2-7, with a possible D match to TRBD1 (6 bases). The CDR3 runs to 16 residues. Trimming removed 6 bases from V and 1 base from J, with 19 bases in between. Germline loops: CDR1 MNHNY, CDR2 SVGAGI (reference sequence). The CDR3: CASRGHRVEGSYEQYF. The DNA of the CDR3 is TGTGCCAGCAGAGGCCACAGGGTAGAGGGGTCCTACGAGCAGTACTTC.

This chain's CDR3 is CASRGLAGGFRNEQFF. In DNA, the CDR3 is TGTGCCAGCAGAGGACTAGCGGGAGGGTTCAGAAATGAGCAGTTCTTC. The rearrangement joins TRBV12-3 or TRBV12-4 to TRBJ2-1, with 15 bases aligning to TRBD2. The junction had 7 bases not matched to a gene; V was cut back by 6 bases and J by 7 bases. CDR3 length: 16 amino acids.

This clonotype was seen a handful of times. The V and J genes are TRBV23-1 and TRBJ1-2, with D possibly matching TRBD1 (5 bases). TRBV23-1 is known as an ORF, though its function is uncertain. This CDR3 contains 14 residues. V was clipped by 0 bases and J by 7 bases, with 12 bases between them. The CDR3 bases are TGCGCCAGCAGTCAATCGGGGGAACCCGGTGGCTACACCTTC. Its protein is CASSQSGEPGGYTF.

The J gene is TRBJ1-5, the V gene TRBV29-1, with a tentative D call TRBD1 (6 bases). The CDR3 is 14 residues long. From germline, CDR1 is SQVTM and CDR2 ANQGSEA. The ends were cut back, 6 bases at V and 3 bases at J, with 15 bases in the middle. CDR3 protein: CSVAGENYNQPQHF. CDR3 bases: TGCAGCGTGGCAGGGGAAAATTACAATCAGCCCCAGCATTTT.

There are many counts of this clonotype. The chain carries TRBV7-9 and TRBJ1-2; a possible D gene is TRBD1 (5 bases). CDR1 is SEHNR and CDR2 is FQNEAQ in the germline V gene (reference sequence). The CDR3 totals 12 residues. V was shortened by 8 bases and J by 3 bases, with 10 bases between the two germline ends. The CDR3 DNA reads TGTGCCAGCCAGACAGAAGACTATGGCTACACCTTC. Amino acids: CASQTEDYGYTF. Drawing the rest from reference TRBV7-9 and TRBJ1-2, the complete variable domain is DTGVSQNPRHKITKRGQNVTFRCDPISEHNRLYWYRQTLGQGPEFLTYFQNEAQLEKSRLLSDRFSAERPKGSFSTLEIQRTEQGDSAMYLCASQTEDYGYTFGSGTRLTVV.

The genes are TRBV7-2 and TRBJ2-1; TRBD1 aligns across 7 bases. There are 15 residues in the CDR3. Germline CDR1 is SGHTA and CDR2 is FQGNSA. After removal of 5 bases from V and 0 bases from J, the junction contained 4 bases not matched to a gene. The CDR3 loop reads CASSRGQSSYNEQFF. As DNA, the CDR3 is TGTGCCAGCAGCCGGGGACAGAGCTCCTACAATGAGCAGTTCTTC.